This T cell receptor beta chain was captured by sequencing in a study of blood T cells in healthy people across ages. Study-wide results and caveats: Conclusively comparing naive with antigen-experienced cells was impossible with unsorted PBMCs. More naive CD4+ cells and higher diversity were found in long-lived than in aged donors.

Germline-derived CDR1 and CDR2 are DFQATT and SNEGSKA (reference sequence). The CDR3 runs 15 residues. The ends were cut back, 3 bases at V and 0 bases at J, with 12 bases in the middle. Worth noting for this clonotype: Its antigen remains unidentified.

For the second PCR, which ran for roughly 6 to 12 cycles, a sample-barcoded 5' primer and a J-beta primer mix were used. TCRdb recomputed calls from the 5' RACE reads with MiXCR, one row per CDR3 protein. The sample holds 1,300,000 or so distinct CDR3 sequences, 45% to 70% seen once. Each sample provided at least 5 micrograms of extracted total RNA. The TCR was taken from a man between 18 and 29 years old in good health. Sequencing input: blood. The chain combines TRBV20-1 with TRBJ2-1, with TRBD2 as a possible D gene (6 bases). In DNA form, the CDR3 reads TGCAGTGCTAGTGCGACTAGAAGCTCCTACAATGAGCAGTTCTTC. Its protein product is CSASATRSSYNEQFF.